A single sample is the source of the 31 T cell receptor beta chains below, sequenced in a study of Graves' ophthalmopathy and Graves' hyperthyroidism. RNA transcripts yielded amplified TCR beta CDR3 regions. A first-round RT-PCR used HTBI primers, followed by a second-round multiplex PCR. TCRdb independently ran MiXCR on the multiplex PCR reads; one entry per CDR3 protein. The profile covers about 160,000 distinct CDR3 sequences, with 30% to 45% appearing a single time and around 5.8% taken by the ten largest. Material for sequencing was peripheral blood. These receptors were collected from a woman between 40 and 50 years old with Graves' ophthalmopathy.

The V gene is TRBV12-3 or TRBV12-4, the J gene TRBJ1-1; D unresolved. Trimming cost V 3 bases and J 0 bases, with 14 bases left between them. CDR3 length: 16 amino acids. The CDR3: CASSLGKGRMNTEAFF. CDR3 DNA: TGTGCCAGCAGTTTGGGCAAAGGACGGATGAACACTGAAGCTTTCTTT.

This clonotype was found a few times. The rearrangement uses TRBV7-2 and TRBJ2-7; no definite D call. This CDR3 contains 13 residues. Germline values: CDR1 SGHTA, CDR2 FQGNSA. The V end was cut by 5 bases, the J end by 5 bases, with 13 bases between. The DNA for the CDR3 is TGTGCCAGCAGCCCGAGCTCGATGCACGAGCAGTACTTC. This codes for CASSPSSMHEQYF.

This clonotype has ten or more counts. V is TRBV3-1 and J is TRBJ2-5; D is possibly TRBD2 (5 bases). The germline CDR1 and CDR2 sequences are LGHDT and YNNKEL (reference sequence). The CDR3 has 14 residues. The V gene lost 2 bases and the J gene lost 1 base, with 8 bases spanning the gap. The chain's CDR3 is CASSQPSGQETQYF. In DNA, the CDR3 is TGTGCCAGCAGCCAACCGAGCGGCCAAGAGACCCAGTACTTC.

This rearrangement joins TRBV6-1 to TRBJ1-5, with D perhaps TRBD1 (5 bases). CDR3 length: 14 residues. Germline V gene lookup returns CDR1 MNHNS and CDR2 SASEGT. Trimming took off 2 bases at V and 7 bases at J, with 12 bases between the two ends. Written as DNA, the CDR3 is TGTGCCAGCAGTGAACGAGGGGTAGGACAGCCCCAGCATTTT. Its protein is CASSERGVGQPQHF.

This clonotype was recorded many times. The V and J genes are TRBV4-3 and TRBJ1-1; D perhaps matches TRBD1 (5 bases). CDR3 length equals 15 residues. V was cut by 0 bases and J by 4 bases, with 12 bases left in between. Germline CDR1 reads LGHNA; CDR2 reads YSLEER. CDR3 DNA: TGCGCCAGCAGCCAAGAAGGAGCAGGGATCACTGAAGCTTTCTTT. As protein: CASSQEGAGITEAFF.

This clonotype was counted at least ten times. In DNA form, the CDR3 reads TGTGCCAGCAGTCTTCAGGGCCATGGGGGCAATCAGCCCCAGCATTTT. Protein product: CASSLQGHGGNQPQHF. The V gene is TRBV28, the J gene TRBJ1-5; D may be TRBD1 (5 bases). The V and J ends lost 5 bases and 2 bases respectively, with 16 bases between them. The CDR3 spans 16 residues. Germline V gene sequence: CDR1 MDHEN, CDR2 SYDVKM. Looking up the rest from reference TRBV28 and TRBJ1-5 gives the full variable domain: DVKVTQSSRYLVKRTGEKVFLECVQDMDHENMFWYRQDPGLGLRLIYFSYDVKMKEKGDIPEGYSVSREKKERFSLILESASTNQTSMYLCASSLQGHGGNQPQHFGDGTRLSIL.

This chain uses TRBV28 with TRBJ1-5; tentative D call: TRBD1 (6 bases). The germline gives CDR1 MDHEN, CDR2 SYDVKM. The CDR3 totals 14 residues. The ends were cut back, 5 bases at V and 5 bases at J, with 13 bases in the middle. CDR3 nucleotide sequence: TGTGCCAGCAGTCGGAACAGGGCGGATCAGCCCCAGCATTTT. Its protein product is CASSRNRADQPQHF. Based on the CDR3 plus reference TRBV28 and TRBJ1-5, the full variable domain is DVKVTQSSRYLVKRTGEKVFLECVQDMDHENMFWYRQDPGLGLRLIYFSYDVKMKEKGDIPEGYSVSREKKERFSLILESASTNQTSMYLCASSRNRADQPQHFGDGTRLSIL.

In DNA, the CDR3 is TGTGCCAGCAGAGCACAGGGGGCTCCCTACGAGCAGTACTTC. This sequence encodes CASRAQGAPYEQYF. The V gene is TRBV12-3 or TRBV12-4, the J gene TRBJ2-7, with TRBD1 matching over 9 bases. V trimming: 6 bases; J trimming: 2 bases; junction bases outside the gene matches: 5. The CDR3 runs to 14 residues.

This rearrangement joins TRBV6-2 or TRBV6-3 to TRBJ1-1; no firm D call. The CDR3 runs 12 residues. The germline gives CDR1 MNHEY, CDR2 SVGEGT. The ends were cut back, 7 bases at V and 0 bases at J, with 6 bases in the middle. The CDR3 coding sequence is TGTGCCAGCATGTGGTTGAACACTGAAGCTTTCTTT. Protein product: CASMWLNTEAFF.

V and J are TRBV2 and TRBJ2-7, with 7 bases that match TRBD1. V shed 6 bases and J 6 bases; nucleotides not matched to a gene: 2. The CDR3 loop spans 11 amino acids. The germline gives CDR1 SNHLY, CDR2 FYNNEI. Here the CDR3 reads CASRQGIEQYF. CDR3 DNA sequence: TGTGCCAGCAGACAGGGGATCGAGCAGTACTTC.

This clonotype was seen only a few times. The genes are TRBV27 and TRBJ1-5; D is undetermined. V shed 3 bases and J shed 7 bases, with 7 bases lying between them. The CDR3 runs 12 residues. Germline V gives CDR1 MNHEY, CDR2 SMNVEV (reference sequence). Written as DNA, the CDR3 is TGTGCCAGCAGTTTCGTCGGACAGCCCCAGCATTTT. Its protein product is CASSFVGQPQHF.

The chain employs TRBV28 and TRBJ2-7; possibly TRBD2 for D (6 bases). There are 17 residues in the CDR3. The germline V gene encodes CDR1 MDHEN and CDR2 SYDVKM. Trimming removed 2 bases at V and 2 bases at J, with 19 bases between. CDR3 protein: CASSLRPGVSFAYEQYF. CDR3 DNA: TGTGCCAGCAGTTTACGGCCGGGAGTTTCTTTTGCCTACGAGCAGTACTTC.

This clonotype was seen many times. V gene TRBV12-3 or TRBV12-4 combines with J gene TRBJ1-1; TRBD1 might be the D (5 bases). Trimming stripped 3 bases from V and 3 bases from J, with 11 bases between. CDR3 length equals 14 residues. The CDR3 DNA sequence: TGTGCCAGCAGTTTGACGGGGCACGACACTGAAGCTTTCTTT. Protein product: CASSLTGHDTEAFF.

This chain joins TRBV29-1 and TRBJ1-2; a weak D match, TRBD1 (5 bases). The CDR3 length is 13 residues. V was clipped by 3 bases and J by 3 bases, with 11 bases between them. Germline assignment: CDR1 SQVTM and CDR2 ANQGSEA. Written as DNA, the CDR3 is TGCAGCGTTGAGGAAGGGGATGACTATGGCTACACCTTC. Its protein product is CSVEEGDDYGYTF.

The chain recombines TRBV6-1 with TRBJ1-5; no reliable D call. V lost 2 bases to trimming and J lost 4 bases, with 18 bases between them. Germline CDR1 MNHNS, CDR2 SASEGT. This CDR3 has 17 amino acids. In DNA, the CDR3 is TGTGCCAGCAGTGAACGGATCGGCGCCAGTCTTAATCAGCCCCAGCATTTT. It codes for CASSERIGASLNQPQHF.

In this sample, this clonotype turned up many times. The chain employs TRBV6-2 or TRBV6-3 and TRBJ1-1; 8 nucleotides align to TRBD1. The trim removed 9 bases at V and 2 bases at J, leaving 11 bases unmatched. This CDR3 contains 15 residues. Per the germline V gene, CDR1 is MNHEY and CDR2 is SVGEGT. The CDR3 sequence: CASRQGTFENTEAFF. In DNA form, the CDR3 reads TGTGCCAGTCGACAGGGGACCTTCGAAAACACTGAAGCTTTCTTT.

This clonotype showed up many times. Written as DNA, the CDR3 is TGCGCCAGCAGCCCGTTTTTGGACACCTACGAGCAGTACTTC. Translating gives CASSPFLDTYEQYF. V gene TRBV5-1 combines with J gene TRBJ2-7, with D possibly being TRBD1 (5 bases). Germline CDR1 SGHRS, CDR2 YFSETQ. CDR3 size: 14 residues. V lost 4 bases to trimming and J lost 2 bases, with 13 bases between them.

The rearrangement joins TRBV19 to TRBJ1-1; no definite D call. Between the trimmed V and J ends, which lost 3 bases and 6 bases, there was a span of 17 bases. Germline V gene sequence: CDR1 LNHDA, CDR2 SQIVND (reference sequence). The CDR3 spans 15 residues. The chain's CDR3 is CASSIGVEGRAEAFF. The DNA of the CDR3 is TGTGCCAGTAGTATTGGGGTCGAGGGCCGGGCTGAAGCTTTCTTT. Supplemented by reference TRBV19 and TRBJ1-1, the full variable domain reads DGGITQSPKYLFRKEGQNVTLSCEQNLNHDAMYWYRQDPGQGLRLIYYSQIVNDFQKGDIAEGYSVSREKKESFPLTVTSAQKNPTAFYLCASSIGVEGRAEAFFGQGTRLTVV.

This clonotype has a handful of counts. The gene calls are TRBV12-3 or TRBV12-4 and TRBJ2-2; D is undetermined. V gave up 6 bases and J gave up 4 bases, with 9 bases separating them. This CDR3 is 13 amino acids long. CDR3 bases: TGTGCCAGCAGCCCTGACGGCACCGGGGAGCTGTTTTTT. This codes for CASSPDGTGELFF.

V usage is TRBV6-1 and J usage is TRBJ2-7; the D is unclear. The germline CDR1 and CDR2 sequences are MNHNS and SASEGT. The CDR3 is 15 amino acids. Trimming stripped 7 bases from V and 2 bases from J, with 18 bases between. DNA for the CDR3: TGTGCCAGCACGTCCGTGGGGTCCTTCCCCTACGAGCAGTACTTC. Translation: CASTSVGSFPYEQYF.

This clonotype was seen at least ten times. This chain links TRBV19 with TRBJ1-5; possibly TRBD1 for D (5 bases). The CDR3 consists of 14 residues. The germline V gene has CDR1 LNHDA and CDR2 SQIVND (reference sequence). Trimming cost V 2 bases and J 3 bases, with 8 bases left between them. This chain's CDR3 is CASSIPGFNQPQHF. The DNA of the CDR3 is TGTGCCAGTAGTATACCAGGGTTCAATCAGCCCCAGCATTTT.

This clonotype showed up many times. The rearrangement links TRBV28 to TRBJ1-2; D might be TRBD1 (6 bases). Deletions cut 7 bases from V and 1 base from J, with 19 bases between. Germline loops: CDR1 MDHEN, CDR2 SYDVKM. There are 16 residues in the CDR3. In DNA, the CDR3 is TGTGCCAGCAACCCCGCGGCGGGGGGCGGTAACTATGGCTACACCTTC. This codes for CASNPAAGGGNYGYTF.

This chain links TRBV7-8 with TRBJ1-1; unclear D gene. This CDR3 is 13 amino acids long. V was pared by 0 bases and J by 7 bases, with 9 bases between. The germline V gene has CDR1 SGHVS and CDR2 FQNEAQ. The CDR3 DNA sequence: TGTGCCAGCAGCTTAGCGGCGGAAGGTGAAGCTTTCTTT. It translates to CASSLAAEGEAFF.

The table lists this clonotype with many counts. This chain connects TRBV19 to TRBJ1-1; the D is unclear. Germline CDR1 and CDR2: LNHDA and SQIVND (reference sequence). There are 14 residues in the CDR3. Trimming pared 8 bases from V and 5 bases from J, leaving 18 bases between. This chain's CDR3 is CASAGRRGETEAFF. DNA for the CDR3: TGTGCCAGTGCCGGTAGACGGGGAGAGACTGAAGCTTTCTTT.

This clonotype occurred many times. The V call is TRBV11-2, the J call TRBJ2-3; D perhaps matches TRBD2 (5 bases). Trimming cost V 1 base and J 1 base, with 9 bases left between them. Germline V CDR1 and CDR2: SGHAT, FQNNGV. The CDR3 length is 15 residues. CDR3 bases: TGTGCCAGCAGCTTAGGGGGAGTCGGCACAGATACGCAGTATTTT. It yields the protein CASSLGGVGTDTQYF.

There are many counts of this clonotype. This sequence joins TRBV6-5 and TRBJ1-2; D remains ambiguous. V was shortened by 2 bases and J by 3 bases, with 7 bases between the two germline ends. Germline V gives CDR1 MNHEY, CDR2 SVGAGI. This CDR3 has 13 residues. CDR3 region: CASSYDSDYGYTF. CDR3 DNA: TGTGCCAGCAGTTACGATTCAGACTATGGCTACACCTTC.

The V call is TRBV29-1, the J call TRBJ2-7; the D call may be TRBD1 or TRBD2 (5 bases each). The V end lost 2 bases, the J end lost 3 bases, and 8 bases lay between the germline ends. This CDR3 is built from 12 residues. CDR1 and CDR2 (germline): SQVTM, ANQGSEA. The CDR3: CSVETGHYEQYF. The CDR3 DNA reads as TGCAGCGTTGAAACGGGGCACTACGAGCAGTACTTC.

This clonotype appeared many times. This chain joins TRBV29-1 and TRBJ2-5; D call uncertain. The CDR3 totals 9 residues. With 3 bases removed from V and 11 bases from J, the gap between germline ends came to 7 bases. CDR1 and CDR2 from the germline V gene are SQVTM and ANQGSEA. Here the CDR3 reads CSVERGQYF. The CDR3 DNA sequence: TGCAGCGTTGAGCGTGGACAGTACTTC. Drawing the rest from reference TRBV29-1 and TRBJ2-5, the complete variable domain is SAVISQKPSRDICQRGTSLTIQCQVDSQVTMMFWYRQQPGQSLTLIATANQGSEATYESGFVIDKFPISRPNLTFSTLTVSNMSPEDSSIYLCSVERGQYFGPGTRLLVL.

This clonotype was seen repeatedly, ten times or more. One junction end does not reproduce the germline sequence, and a read error may be involved. This chain's CDR3 is CASSPGQGVTGELLF. The CDR3 DNA reads as TGTGCTAGCAGCCCGGGACAGGGGGTCACCGGGGAGCTGCTTTTT. The gene calls are TRBV7-7 and TRBJ2-2; 11 bases are a match to TRBD1. The V gene's germline CDR1 is SSHAT and CDR2 FNYEAQ (reference sequence). The CDR3 sequence is 15 residues long.

The chain couples TRBV5-6 to TRBJ1-2, with D possibly matching TRBD1 (5 bases). The V gene's germline CDR1 is SGHDT and CDR2 YYEEEE. CDR3 length: 15 amino acids. V shed 3 bases and J shed 0 bases, with 12 bases lying between them. The CDR3 DNA follows: TGTGCCAGCAGCTCACTCAGGGTCTCTAACTATGGCTACACCTTC. This gives the protein CASSSLRVSNYGYTF.

This clonotype has ten or more counts. The gene calls are TRBV12-3 or TRBV12-4 and TRBJ2-5, with TRBD1 identical over 7 bases. The CDR3 has 13 amino acids. With 6 bases clipped from V and 7 bases from J, the junction kept 8 bases outside the gene matches. The CDR3: CASRRGTVATQYF. The DNA of the CDR3 is TGTGCCAGCAGACGAGGGACAGTAGCGACCCAGTACTTC.